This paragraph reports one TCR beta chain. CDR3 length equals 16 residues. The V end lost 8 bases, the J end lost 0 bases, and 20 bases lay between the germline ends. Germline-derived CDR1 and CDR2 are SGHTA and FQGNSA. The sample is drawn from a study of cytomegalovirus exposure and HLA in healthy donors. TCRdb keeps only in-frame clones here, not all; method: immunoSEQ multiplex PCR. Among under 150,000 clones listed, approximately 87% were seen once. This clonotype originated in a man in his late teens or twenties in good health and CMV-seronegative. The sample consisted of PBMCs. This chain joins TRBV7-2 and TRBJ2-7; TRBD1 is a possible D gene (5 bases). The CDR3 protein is CASGLPPTDNSYEQYF. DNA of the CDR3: TGTGCCAGCGGATTACCCCCGACAGACAACTCCTACGAGCAGTACTTC.